Listed below are T cell receptor beta chains from one sample, sequenced in a study of STAT5B mutations in CD4+ large granular lymphocyte leukemia. TCRdb's copy holds only in-frame clones and misses some; the assay was immunoSEQ multiplex PCR. This table holds approximately 36,000 clones, 70% to 80% found once. Sequencing was done on a sample of CD4+ T cells from blood buffy coats. The receptor source for this set is a human donor in good health. CDR3s include the opening cysteine and the closing phenylalanine or tryptophan. The D gene is left open where the match is weak. Where a row states a size, it is once, few, many or the class of an expanded clone; other rows omit it.

cdr3_length j_call d_call clone_size v_call cdr3_aa cdr3_nt
13 TRBJ2-3 - - TRBV19 CASSGSSTDTQYF TGTGCCAGTAGCGGGAGTAGCACAGATACGCAGTATTTT
14 TRBJ2-2 TRBD1 - TRBV2 CASRGTGGHGELFF TGTGCCAGCAGGGGGACAGGGGGGCACGGGGAGCTGTTTTTT
18 TRBJ2-3 - - TRBV4-1 CASSLRWPGTASTDTQYF TGCGCCAGCAGCCTGAGATGGCCCGGGACGGCTAGCACAGATACGCAGTATTTT
16 TRBJ1-4 - - TRBV4-1 CASSQGRQATNEKLFF TGCGCCAGCAGCCAAGGGCGACAGGCAACTAATGAAAAACTGTTTTTT
15 TRBJ1-3 TRBD1 - TRBV4-1 CASSPQGASGNTIYF TGCGCCAGCAGCCCACAGGGGGCGTCTGGAAACACCATATATTTT
16 TRBJ1-2 - - TRBV7-2 CASSLASSQVGGGYTF TGTGCCAGCAGCTTAGCGAGCAGTCAGGTTGGCGGTGGCTACACCTTC
15 TRBJ2-2 - - TRBV19 CASSRQVVGIGELFF TGTGCCAGTAGTAGACAGGTTGTCGGGATTGGGGAGCTGTTTTTT
20 TRBJ2-2 TRBD2 - TRBV29-1 CSVRPLIAGVPHKGGGELFF TGCAGCGTTCGCCCATTAATAGCGGGAGTACCCCATAAGGGTGGCGGGGAGCTGTTTTTT
16 TRBJ2-1 - - TRBV6-1 CASSELEGASYNEQFF TGTGCCAGCAGTGAACTGGAAGGGGCTAGCTACAATGAGCAGTTCTTC
13 TRBJ1-2 TRBD1 - TRBV6-5 CASSSEYRGSYTF TGTGCCAGCAGTTCGGAATACAGGGGGTCCTACACCTTC
16 TRBJ1-2 - - TRBV5-6 CASSIGGGQENYGYTF TGTGCCAGCAGCATTGGGGGGGGGCAGGAAAACTATGGCTACACCTTC
14 TRBJ2-5 - - TRBV7-3 CASSQGQAKETQYF TGTGCCAGCAGCCAGGGACAAGCAAAGGAGACCCAGTACTTC
15 TRBJ2-3 TRBD2 once TRBV6-5 CASSQGLAGRDTQYF TGTGCCAGCAGTCAAGGACTAGCGGGACGAGATACGCAGTATTTT
16 TRBJ1-5 TRBD1 few TRBV27 CASSLVGTASNQPQHF TGTGCCAGCAGTTTAGTGGGGACAGCTAGCAATCAGCCCCAGCATTTT
14 TRBJ2-7 TRBD1 - TRBV11-2 CASSRRTGEGEQYF TGTGCCAGCAGCCGGCGGACAGGGGAAGGCGAGCAGTACTTC
12 TRBJ2-1 - - TRBV2 CASNGRDRRQFF TGTGCCAGCAATGGCCGGGACCGCCGCCAGTTCTTC
18 TRBJ2-6 - - TRBV7-9 CASSSGRPFSSGANVLTF TGTGCCAGCAGCTCGGGACGCCCTTTTAGCTCTGGGGCCAACGTCCTGACTTTC
14 TRBJ1-6 - - TRBV2 CASIGQVQGRALHF TGTGCCAGCATTGGCCAGGTCCAAGGGCGGGCCCTCCACTTT
12 TRBJ2-3 - once TRBV6-6 CASTNPGDTQYF TGTGCCAGCACCAACCCAGGAGATACGCAGTATTTT
17 TRBJ2-6 TRBD1 - TRBV14 CASSRSGQGAGANVLTF TGTGCCAGCAGCCGATCGGGACAGGGGGCTGGGGCCAACGTCCTGACTTTC
15 TRBJ1-4 - - TRBV16 CASSQSPPGNEKLFF TGTGCCAGCAGCCAATCTCCTCCAGGGAATGAAAAACTGTTTTTT
14 TRBJ2-7 - - TRBV11-3 CASSLAGSSYEQYF TGTGCCAGCAGCTTAGCAGGAAGCTCCTACGAGCAGTACTTC
15 TRBJ2-7 TRBD2 - TRBV18 CASSGTSGGDYEQYF TGTGCCAGCTCAGGGACTAGCGGGGGAGACTACGAGCAGTACTTC
14 TRBJ2-5 - - TRBV19 CASSMQGLGETQYF TGTGCCAGTAGTATGCAGGGGCTTGGGGAGACCCAGTACTTC
17 TRBJ2-3 - few TRBV5-1 CASSLNREWGGEDTQYF TGCGCCAGCAGCTTGAATCGGGAGTGGGGGGGCGAAGATACGCAGTATTTT
14 TRBJ1-2 - - TRBV7-2 CASSLGPGQFGYTF TGTGCCAGCAGCTTAGGTCCGGGGCAATTTGGCTACACCTTC
13 TRBJ2-5 - - TRBV18 CASSPGLTETQYF TGTGCCAGCTCACCTGGACTCACAGAGACCCAGTACTTC
16 TRBJ2-5 - once TRBV5-1 CASSLIQLRWAETQYF TGCGCCAGCAGCTTGATTCAACTACGGTGGGCAGAGACCCAGTACTTC
14 TRBJ2-1 TRBD1 few TRBV5-6 CASSLGQGGNEQFF TGTGCCAGCAGCTTGGGACAGGGCGGGAATGAGCAGTTCTTC
13 TRBJ1-5 - few TRBV15 CATSRSWEQPQHF TGTGCCACCAGCAGGAGCTGGGAACAGCCCCAGCATTTT
13 TRBJ2-1 - - TRBV29-1 CSVGAGGYNEQFF TGCAGCGTTGGGGCTGGGGGGTACAATGAGCAGTTCTTC
15 TRBJ2-3 - - TRBV7-2 CASSPAPELTDTQYF TGTGCCAGCAGCCCAGCCCCGGAGCTTACAGATACGCAGTATTTT
15 TRBJ2-5 - - TRBV27 CASSLAGTRQETQYF TGTGCCAGCAGTTTGGCGGGGACCCGACAAGAGACCCAGTACTTC
16 TRBJ2-1 - - TRBV19 CASSRHRDKAYNEQFF TGTGCCAGTAGTAGACACAGGGATAAGGCCTACAATGAGCAGTTCTTC
12 TRBJ1-2 - - TRBV5-6 CASSAGLGGYTF TGTGCCAGCAGCGCAGGATTGGGCGGCTACACCTTC
17 TRBJ2-2 TRBD1 - TRBV5-3 CARSFPPGGADTGELFF TGTGCCAGAAGCTTCCCCCCAGGGGGCGCCGACACCGGGGAGCTGTTTTTT
14 TRBJ2-7 TRBD1 - TRBV18 CASSPEWTGNEQYF TGTGCCAGCTCACCAGAGTGGACAGGGAACGAGCAGTACTTC
13 TRBJ2-2 - - TRBV14 CASSQVSTGELFF TGTGCCAGCAGCCAAGTCTCCACCGGGGAGCTGTTTTTT
15 TRBJ2-1 TRBD1 - TRBV5-4 CASSLEGTAYNEQFF TGTGCCAGCAGCTTGGAGGGGACAGCCTACAATGAGCAGTTCTTC
14 TRBJ2-1 - - TRBV30 CAWRGDSELNEQFF TGTGCCTGGAGGGGTGACTCCGAGTTGAATGAGCAGTTCTTC
12 TRBJ1-6 - - TRBV6-6 CASSYDQSPLHF TGTGCCAGCAGTTACGATCAATCACCCCTCCACTTT
14 TRBJ1-5 - - TRBV7-2 CASSLAHSNQPQHF TGTGCCAGCAGCTTAGCCCATAGCAATCAGCCCCAGCATTTT
17 TRBJ2-4 - - TRBV10-3 CAISETPPLGAKNIQYF TGTGCCATCAGTGAGACCCCACCCTTGGGTGCCAAAAACATTCAGTACTTC
14 TRBJ1-2 - few TRBV30 CAWSVSLAALGYTF TGTGCCTGGAGTGTATCCCTGGCCGCCTTGGGCTACACCTTC
14 TRBJ1-2 - few TRBV6-5 CASSSGQGERGYTF TGTGCCAGCAGCTCGGGTCAAGGGGAAAGAGGCTACACCTTC
15 TRBJ2-5 - - TRBV18 CASSPPGGDQETQYF TGTGCCAGCTCACCACCCGGTGGAGACCAAGAGACCCAGTACTTC
17 TRBJ2-5 TRBD1 - TRBV2 CASSEGGGTGWRETQYF TGTGCCAGCAGTGAAGGGGGAGGGACAGGGTGGCGAGAGACCCAGTACTTC
13 TRBJ1-2 - - TRBV5-1 CASSREDNYGYTF TGCGCCAGCAGCAGGGAAGATAACTATGGCTACACCTTC
15 TRBJ2-1 - - TRBV5-4 CASSLGGSLYNEQFF TGTGCCAGCAGCTTGGGGGGCAGTCTCTACAATGAGCAGTTCTTC
14 TRBJ2-7 - few TRBV5-5 CASSLVPGLGEQYF TGTGCCAGCAGCTTGGTTCCCGGGTTGGGCGAGCAGTACTTC
17 TRBJ1-6 TRBD1 - TRBV7-9 CASSLGTGQGDNSPLHF TGTGCCAGCAGCTTAGGGACTGGACAGGGGGATAATTCACCCCTCCACTTT
16 TRBJ1-2 TRBD1 - TRBV14 CASSRFAGQGLHGYTF TGTGCCAGCAGCCGGTTTGCGGGACAGGGGCTTCATGGCTACACCTTC
14 TRBJ2-1 - - TRBV4-1 CASSPNLAVNEQFF TGCGCCAGCAGCCCAAATTTAGCGGTGAATGAGCAGTTCTTC
14 TRBJ2-7 - few TRBV2 CASSDGWSSYEQYF TGTGCCAGCAGTGATGGGTGGAGCTCCTACGAGCAGTACTTC
17 TRBJ1-1 - - TRBV7-9 CASSFGGSSSMNTEAFF TGTGCCAGCAGCTTCGGGGGAAGTTCTTCCATGAACACTGAAGCTTTCTTT
14 TRBJ1-2 - - TRBV19 CASEGGQGDYGYTF TGTGCCAGTGAGGGGGGGCAGGGAGACTATGGCTACACCTTC